Listed here are 9 T cell receptor beta chains from one sample, sequenced in a study of blood T cells in healthy people across ages. Using a J-beta primer mix together with a sample-barcoded 5' primer, a second PCR was run for roughly 6 to 12 cycles. TCRdb used MiXCR to reprocess the 5' RACE reads, holding one entry per CDR3 protein. The table has 1.4 million or so distinct CDR3 sequences, less than 45% seen once. The sequenced sample consisted of blood. The receptors here all came from a woman aged 18-29 years in good health.

J is TRBJ2-7 and V is TRBV20-1; a weak D match, TRBD2 (5 bases). CDR1 and CDR2 from the germline V gene are DFQATT and SNEGSKA (reference sequence). The germline V and J ends were trimmed by 3 bases and 0 bases, with 15 bases remaining between them. CDR3 length: 15 residues. Here the CDR3 DNA reads TGCAGTGCTAGTGTAACGAGCGGACTCTCCTACGAGCAGTACTTC. Translating gives CSASVTSGLSYEQYF.

About this clonotype: A read error may be the cause here, since a much bigger clone is one base away. The CDR3 DNA is TGTGCCAGCAGCCGAGAAAGGCCAGGCAATCAGCCCCAGCATTTT. Protein: CASSRERPGNQPQHF. The chain has TRBV4-2 and TRBJ1-5; D is uncertain. This CDR3 spans 15 amino acids. V was cut by 4 bases and J by 2 bases, with 12 bases left in between. The germline V gene has CDR1 LGHNA and CDR2 YNFKEQ.

In this sample, this clonotype turned up once. This chain connects TRBV29-1 to TRBJ2-5; TRBD1 matches at 7 bases. This CDR3 is built from 13 residues. Germline values: CDR1 SQVTM, CDR2 ANQGSEA. V dropped 2 bases and J dropped 3; count of bases not matched to a gene: 3. DNA of the CDR3: TGCAGCGTTGAAAAAGGGGGCGAAGAGACCCAGTACTTC. Its translation: CSVEKGGEETQYF.

This clonotype was picked up a small number of times. The chain joins TRBV5-1 to TRBJ2-5, with D uncertain. TRBJ2-7 explains the end of the DNA better; the J call may be wrong. CDR3 length: 14 residues. Germline V gene lookup returns CDR1 SGHRS and CDR2 YFSETQ. CDR3 in DNA: TGCGCCAGCAGCTTCTCTCCTCTGGCTAACGAGCAGTACTTC. Translating it yields CASSFSPLANEQYF.

The chain carries TRBV29-1 and TRBJ2-1; 15 bases match TRBD2. Germline lookup yields CDR1 SQVTM and CDR2 ANQGSEA. The length of the CDR3 is 14 residues. With 4 bases clipped from V and 9 bases from J, the junction kept 4 bases outside the gene matches. CDR3 loop: CSVVGLAGGGEQFF. Written as DNA, the CDR3 is TGCAGCGTTGTCGGACTAGCGGGAGGGGGTGAGCAGTTCTTC.

Of note for this clonotype: A much larger clone differs by one base, so this may be a read error. The chain combines TRBV29-1 with TRBJ2-3; D call uncertain. This CDR3 comprises 10 residues. Germline-derived CDR1 and CDR2 are SQVTM and ANQGSEA. Trimming took off 2 bases at V and 8 bases at J, with 5 bases between the two ends. The CDR3 spells CSVESGTQYF. Written as DNA, the CDR3 is TGCAGCGTTGAATCAGGTACGCAGTATTTT.

CDR3 coding DNA: TGTGCCAGCAGCTTAAACGGGAAGGACTCCTACGAGCAGTACTTC. Translating gives CASSLNGKDSYEQYF. The chain joins TRBV7-3 to TRBJ2-7, with D possibly matching TRBD2 (5 bases). The CDR3 length is 15 residues. The germline V and J ends were trimmed by 1 base and 0 bases, with 10 bases remaining between them. Germline CDR1 reads SGHTA; CDR2 reads FQGTGA. Drawing the rest from reference TRBV7-3 and TRBJ2-7, the complete variable domain is GAGVSQTPSNKVTEKGKYVELRCDPISGHTALYWYRQSLGQGPEFLIYFQGTGAADDSGLPNDRFFAVRPEGSVSTLKIQRTERGDSAVYLCASSLNGKDSYEQYFGPGTRLTVT.

The chain recombines TRBV27 with TRBJ1-5; 7 nucleotides line up with TRBD1. The V gene's germline CDR1 is MNHEY and CDR2 SMNVEV (reference sequence). The CDR3 covers 13 residues. V lost 8 bases to trimming and J lost 4 bases; unmatched junction nucleotides: 5. CDR3 region: CASGLQGNQPQHF. CDR3 nucleotide sequence: TGTGCCAGCGGGCTACAGGGGAATCAGCCCCAGCATTTT.

There are a few counts of this clonotype. The J gene is TRBJ1-2, the V gene TRBV10-3; weak D call: TRBD1 (5 bases). Trimming removed 4 bases at V and 4 bases at J, with 13 bases between. Germline lookup yields CDR1 ENHRY and CDR2 SYGVKD. CDR3 size: 14 residues. DNA for the CDR3: TGTGCCATCAGTGCAGGGCCAACCGCCTATGGCTACACCTTC. This codes for CAISAGPTAYGYTF.